What follows are 28 T cell receptor beta chains derived from one specimen sequenced in a study of blood T cell repertoires in COVID-19. TCRdb's copy holds only in-frame clones and misses some; the assay was immunoSEQ multiplex PCR. The sample shows 250,000 to 350,000 clones, roughly 87% of them seen only once. Input material: PBMCs or T cells enriched from blood (not recorded which). These receptors were taken from a young woman who had recovered from COVID-19.

The chain uses TRBV3-1 (or the pseudogene TRBV3-2) and TRBJ1-5, with 9 bases identical to TRBD1. After removal of 2 bases from V and 6 bases from J, the junction contained 11 bases not matched to a gene. CDR1 and CDR2 (germline): LGHDT, YNNKEL (reference sequence). The CDR3 covers 17 residues. Here the CDR3 DNA reads TGTGCCAGCAGCCAATCCACGGGGGACAGGGTCATTCAGCCCCAGCATTTT. It codes for CASSQSTGDRVIQPQHF.

CDR3 DNA: TGCGCCAGCAGCCAAGATTCGTGGGCAGGGGGCACTGAAGCTTTCTTT. Translated: CASSQDSWAGGTEAFF. The chain uses TRBV4-3 and TRBJ1-1, with 7 bases that match TRBD1. The CDR3 has 16 amino acids. Germline CDR1 LGHNA, CDR2 YSLEER. The V and J ends lost 0 bases and 4 bases, in that order; junction bases with no gene match: 8.

The chain carries TRBV6-1 and TRBJ2-3, with 7 nucleotides matching TRBD2. CDR1 is MNHNS, CDR2 SASEGT, per germline. V was pared by 0 bases and J by 4 bases, with 4 bases of the junction left unmatched. The CDR3 consists of 15 residues. The CDR3 protein is CASSEAGGPADTQYF. The DNA of the CDR3 is TGTGCCAGCAGTGAAGCGGGAGGGCCCGCAGATACGCAGTATTTT.

The chain is built from TRBV6-5 and TRBJ2-3, with D perhaps matching TRBD1 (6 bases). The CDR3 loop spans 15 amino acids. Germline lookup yields CDR1 MNHEY and CDR2 SVGAGI. V dropped 6 bases and J dropped 2 bases, with 15 bases sitting between them. CDR3 region: CASRARQASTDTQYF. In DNA, the CDR3 is TGTGCCAGCAGGGCCCGACAGGCCTCCACAGATACGCAGTATTTT.

The chain links TRBV5-1 to TRBJ2-5; 8 nucleotides agree with TRBD1. Germline V gene lookup returns CDR1 SGHRS and CDR2 YFSETQ. This CDR3 contains 14 residues. V lost 3 bases to trimming and J lost 4 bases; unmatched junction nucleotides: 5. CDR3 nucleotides: TGCGCCAGCAGCTATCAGGGGGCGAGAGAGACCCAGTACTTC. This sequence encodes CASSYQGARETQYF.

The rearrangement joins TRBV19 to TRBJ1-2, with D unresolved. The CDR3 consists of 12 residues. CDR1 is LNHDA and CDR2 is SQIVND in the germline V gene (reference sequence). The germline V and J ends were trimmed by 5 bases and 6 bases, with 10 bases remaining between them. This CDR3 is CASSSGWDGYTF. CDR3 nucleotides: TGTGCCAGTAGTTCAGGTTGGGATGGCTACACCTTC.

CDR3 protein: CASSDLQGEGYGYTF. For the CDR3, the DNA is TGTGCCAGCAGTGATTTACAGGGGGAGGGCTATGGCTACACCTTC. The chain uses TRBV6-1 and TRBJ1-2, with TRBD1 identical over 8 bases. The germline gives CDR1 MNHNS, CDR2 SASEGT. CDR3 size: 15 residues. The J segment lost 4 bases and the V segment lost 3 bases, leaving 7 bases of the junction unmatched.

The chain employs TRBV4-3 and TRBJ2-7, with unresolved D. V lost 0 bases and J 4 bases, leaving 13 bases between the germline ends. Germline values: CDR1 LGHNA, CDR2 YSLEER. The CDR3 has 15 residues. The CDR3 loop reads CASSQDRGFKYEQYF. The CDR3 DNA follows: TGCGCCAGCAGCCAAGATAGAGGTTTCAAGTACGAGCAGTACTTC.

This clone was observed a few times. Other nucleotide sequences in the sample specify the same CDR3. V and J are TRBV18 and TRBJ1-2; the match to TRBD1 covers 9 bases. This CDR3 is 15 amino acids long. The J segment lost 2 bases and the V segment lost 0 bases, leaving 1 base of the junction unmatched. Looked up from germline, CDR1 is KGHSH and CDR2 is LQKENI. For the CDR3, the DNA is TGTGCCAGCTCACCACCGACAGGGGGAAACTATGGCTACACCTTC. Its translation: CASSPPTGGNYGYTF.

The V call is TRBV7-2, the J call TRBJ2-5; the match to TRBD2 covers 11 bases. The junction had 2 bases not matched to a gene; V was cut back by 1 base and J by 4 bases. The length of the CDR3 is 15 residues. From germline, CDR1 is SGHTA and CDR2 FQGNSA. CDR3 region: CASSLGGLAAETQYF. CDR3 DNA sequence: TGTGCCAGCAGCTTAGGGGGACTAGCGGCAGAGACCCAGTACTTC.

The chain couples TRBV11-3 to TRBJ2-7; D is possibly TRBD1 (6 bases). CDR3 length: 14 residues. The germline gives CDR1 SGHNT, CDR2 YENEEA. V lost 4 bases and J 2 bases, leaving 12 bases between the germline ends. CDR3 sequence reads: CASSSRDKAYEQYF. The CDR3 DNA reads TGTGCCAGCAGCTCCCGGGACAAGGCCTACGAGCAGTACTTC.

This chain connects TRBV24-1 to TRBJ1-5; the match to TRBD1 covers 7 bases. J gave up 4 bases and V 5 bases, and 4 bases lay outside the gene matches. The CDR3 is made up of 14 amino acids. The germline V gene encodes CDR1 KGHDR and CDR2 SFDVKD. The CDR3 nucleotides read TGTGCCACCAGTGGCAGACAGGGTAATCAGCCCCAGCATTTT. Translating it yields CATSGRQGNQPQHF.

The chain's CDR3 is CSASPSGRGNTEAFF. CDR3 in DNA: TGCAGCGCCTCACCCTCCGGACGGGGGAACACTGAAGCTTTCTTT. The chain combines TRBV29-1 with TRBJ1-1; D is unclear. The V and J ends lost 7 bases and 1 base respectively, with 19 bases between them. The germline CDR1 and CDR2 sequences are SQVTM and ANQGSEA. This CDR3 spans 15 amino acids. The variable domain in full, with the rest retrieved from reference TRBV29-1 and TRBJ1-1, is SAVISQKPSRDICQRGTSLTIQCQVDSQVTMMFWYRQQPGQSLTLIATANQGSEATYESGFVIDKFPISRPNLTFSTLTVSNMSPEDSSIYLCSASPSGRGNTEAFFGQGTRLTVV.

CDR3 in amino acids: CASSIAPGEREKLFF. DNA of the CDR3: TGTGCCAGTAGTATTGCCCCAGGGGAGAGGGAAAAACTGTTTTTT. V and J are TRBV19 and TRBJ1-4, with a tentative D call TRBD1 (6 bases). Germline assignment: CDR1 LNHDA and CDR2 SQIVND (reference sequence). V shed 3 bases and J shed 8 bases, with 16 bases lying between them. The CDR3 runs 15 residues.

The chain links TRBV9 to TRBJ2-1, with 9 bases aligning to TRBD2. The V segment lost 3 bases and the J segment 3 bases; nucleotides outside the gene matches: 10. Germline loops: CDR1 SGDLS, CDR2 YYNGEE. This CDR3 spans 17 amino acids. CDR3 amino acids: CASSATPGLAGYNEQFF. The DNA for the CDR3 is TGTGCCAGCAGCGCCACCCCGGGACTAGCTGGCTACAATGAGCAGTTCTTC.

J is TRBJ1-5 and V is TRBV7-9; D may be TRBD1 (5 bases). The V and J ends lost 1 base and 6 bases respectively, with 16 bases between them. CDR1 is SEHNR, CDR2 FQNEAQ, per germline (reference sequence). This CDR3 contains 16 residues. This CDR3 reads CASSLGGPGLSQPQHF. DNA of the CDR3: TGTGCCAGCAGCTTAGGAGGTCCAGGGTTATCTCAGCCCCAGCATTTT.

This clone turned up a few times. CDR3 DNA sequence: TGTGCCAGCAGCTCCCCCCGGGAGGGGACTTCTAGCTACACCTTC. Its translation: CASSSPREGTSSYTF. The genes are TRBV11-2 and TRBJ1-2; possible D gene TRBD1, 5 bases. Deletions cut 4 bases from V and 9 bases from J, with 21 bases between. Germline V CDR1 and CDR2: SGHAT, FQNNGV. CDR3 length: 15 residues. The full variable domain, its missing parts supplied by reference TRBV11-2 and TRBJ1-2, is EAGVAQSPRYKIIEKRQSVAFWCNPISGHATLYWYQQILGQGPKLLIQFQNNGVVDDSQLPKDRFSAERLKGVDSTLKIQPAKLEDSAVYLCASSSPREGTSSYTFGSGTRLTVV.

The chain carries TRBV9 and TRBJ2-2, with TRBD1 matching over 8 bases. CDR3 length: 16 amino acids. The trim removed 2 bases at V and 6 bases at J, leaving 9 bases unmatched. Germline CDR1 is SGDLS and CDR2 is YYNGEE. CDR3 nucleotide sequence: TGTGCCAGCAGCGTCGGAGAACAGGGGGTCGCCGGGGAGCTGTTTTTT. Its protein is CASSVGEQGVAGELFF.

The CDR3 reads CASSPTGGANTEAFF. The CDR3 coding sequence is TGTGCCAGCTCACCTACCGGGGGGGCAAACACTGAAGCTTTCTTT. The rearrangement joins TRBV18 to TRBJ1-1; maybe TRBD1 (6 bases). Trimming left V 3 bases short and J 2 bases short, with 13 bases between. CDR1 KGHSH and CDR2 LQKENI come from the germline V gene. CDR3 size: 15 residues.

The rearrangement links TRBV5-5 to TRBJ2-7; 10 bases align to TRBD1. The V and J ends lost 4 bases and 7 bases, in that order; junction bases with no gene match: 11. Germline V gene lookup returns CDR1 SGHKS and CDR2 YYEKEE (reference sequence). The CDR3 loop spans 15 amino acids. The CDR3 is CASSQSDGTGEEQYF. DNA of the CDR3: TGTGCCAGCAGCCAAAGTGATGGGACAGGGGAGGAGCAGTACTTC.

This rearrangement joins TRBV2 to TRBJ1-5; TRBD1 is a possible D gene (5 bases). The CDR3 length is 15 residues. Germline V gene data show CDR1 as SNHLY and CDR2 as FYNNEI. V was clipped by 6 bases and J by 0 bases, with 12 bases between them. The CDR3 DNA sequence: TGTGCCAGCAGAGTAGGGGCTTCTAGCAATCAGCCCCAGCATTTT. Protein: CASRVGASSNQPQHF.

The chain uses TRBV6-5 and TRBJ1-3; D unclear. The CDR3 contains 12 residues. V lost 7 bases to trimming and J lost 4 bases, with 8 bases between them. Germline CDR1 and CDR2: MNHEY and SVGAGI. The CDR3 nucleotides read TGTGCCAGCACGGAGTGGGGAAACACCATATATTTT. Its translation is CASTEWGNTIYF.

The chain is built from TRBV4-2 and TRBJ2-5; tentatively, D is TRBD2 (6 bases). The V gene lost 1 base and the J gene lost 4 bases, with 10 bases spanning the gap. Germline CDR1 reads LGHNA; CDR2 reads YNFKEQ. This CDR3 region has 14 residues. The CDR3 DNA sequence: TGTGCCAGCAGCCAAGGGGACTCTCGAGAGACCCAGTACTTC. It yields the protein CASSQGDSRETQYF.

This clone was seen more than once but under ten times. The gene calls are TRBV2 and TRBJ2-4; 10 bases align to TRBD1. The length of the CDR3 is 13 residues. Germline values: CDR1 SNHLY, CDR2 FYNNEI. The trim removed 5 bases at V and 6 bases at J, leaving 1 base unmatched. CDR3 sequence (DNA): TGTGCCAGCAGTTGGGACAGGGGAAACATTCAGTACTTC. Its translation: CASSWDRGNIQYF. The full variable domain, completed using reference TRBV2 and TRBJ2-4, is EPEVTQTPSHQVTQMGQEVILRCVPISNHLYFYWYRQILGQKVEFLVSFYNNEISEKSEIFDDQFSVERPDGSNFTLKIRSTKLEDSAMYFCASSWDRGNIQYFGAGTRLSVL.

This rearrangement joins TRBV7-2 to TRBJ2-7; 16 bases agree with TRBD2. Per the germline V gene, CDR1 is SGHTA and CDR2 is FQGNSA. The V and J ends lost 5 bases and 2 bases, in that order; junction bases with no gene match: 3. CDR3 length: 16 residues. DNA for the CDR3: TGTGCCAGCAGCCGGGGACTAGCGGGGGGGCCCTACGAGCAGTACTTC. Its translation: CASSRGLAGGPYEQYF.

The CDR3 sequence: CAGRVSGNTIYF. In nucleotides, the CDR3 is TGTGCCGGCAGGGTCTCTGGAAACACCATATATTTT. The chain carries TRBV24-1 and TRBJ1-3; TRBD1 might be the D (5 bases). V lost 12 bases to trimming and J lost 0 bases, with 8 bases between them. CDR1 and CDR2 (germline): KGHDR, SFDVKD. The CDR3 extends over 12 amino acids.

This clone was seen only a few times. The gene calls are TRBV6-2 or TRBV6-3 and TRBJ2-1; perhaps TRBD2 as D (6 bases). CDR3 length: 13 residues. The V and J ends lost 4 bases and 4 bases respectively, with 8 bases between them. The germline V gene has CDR1 MNHEY and CDR2 SVGEGT. In nucleotides, the CDR3 is TGTGCCAGCAGTTGGGGAGGTTACAATGAGCAGTTCTTC. This translates into CASSWGGYNEQFF.

The chain recombines TRBV15 with TRBJ2-1, with 9 positions matching TRBD2. The germline V gene encodes CDR1 LNHNV and CDR2 YYDKDF (reference sequence). Unmatched junction bases numbered 9, after V lost 2 bases and J lost 7 bases. The CDR3 is 16 amino acids. CDR3 loop: CATSRRLAERKNEQFF. For the CDR3, the DNA is TGTGCCACCAGCAGAAGACTAGCGGAAAGGAAAAATGAGCAGTTCTTC.